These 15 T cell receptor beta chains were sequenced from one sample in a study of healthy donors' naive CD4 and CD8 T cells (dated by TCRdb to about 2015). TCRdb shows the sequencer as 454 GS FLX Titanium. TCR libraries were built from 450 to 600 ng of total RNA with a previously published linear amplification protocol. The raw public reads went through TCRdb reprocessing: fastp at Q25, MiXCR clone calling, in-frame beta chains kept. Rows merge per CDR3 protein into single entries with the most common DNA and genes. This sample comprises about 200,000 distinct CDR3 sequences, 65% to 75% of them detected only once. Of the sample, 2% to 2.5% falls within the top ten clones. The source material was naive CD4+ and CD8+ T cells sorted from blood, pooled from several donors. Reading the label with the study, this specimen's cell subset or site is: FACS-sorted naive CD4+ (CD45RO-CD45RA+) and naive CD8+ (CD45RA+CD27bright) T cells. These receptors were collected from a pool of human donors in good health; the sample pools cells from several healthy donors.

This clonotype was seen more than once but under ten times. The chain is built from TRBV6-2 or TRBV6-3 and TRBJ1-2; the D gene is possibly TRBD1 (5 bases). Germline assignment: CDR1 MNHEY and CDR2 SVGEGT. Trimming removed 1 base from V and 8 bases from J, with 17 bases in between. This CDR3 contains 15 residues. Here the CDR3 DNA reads TGTGCCAGCAGTTACTACTCGCCCATCCAGGGAGGCTACACCTTC. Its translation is CASSYYSPIQGGYTF.

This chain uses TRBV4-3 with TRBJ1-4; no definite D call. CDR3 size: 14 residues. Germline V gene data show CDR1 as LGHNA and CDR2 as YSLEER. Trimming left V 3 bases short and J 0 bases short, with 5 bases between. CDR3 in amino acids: CASSQAATNEKLFF. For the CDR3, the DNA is TGCGCCAGCAGCCAGGCTGCAACTAATGAAAAACTGTTTTTT.

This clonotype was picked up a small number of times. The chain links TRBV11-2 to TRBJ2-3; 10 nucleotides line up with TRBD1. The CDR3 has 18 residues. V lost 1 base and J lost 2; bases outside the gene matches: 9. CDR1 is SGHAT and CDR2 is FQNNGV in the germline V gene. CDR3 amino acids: CASSLVAPGQGFTDTQYF. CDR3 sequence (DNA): TGTGCCAGCAGCTTAGTGGCTCCGGGACAGGGGTTCACAGATACGCAGTATTTT.

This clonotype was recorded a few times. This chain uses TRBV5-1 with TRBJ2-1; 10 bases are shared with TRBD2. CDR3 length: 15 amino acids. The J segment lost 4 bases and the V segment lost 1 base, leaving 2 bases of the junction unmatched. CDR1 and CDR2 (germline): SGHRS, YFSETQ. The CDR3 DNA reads TGCGCCAGCAGCTTGACTAGCGGGGTGTACAATGAGCAGTTCTTC. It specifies CASSLTSGVYNEQFF.

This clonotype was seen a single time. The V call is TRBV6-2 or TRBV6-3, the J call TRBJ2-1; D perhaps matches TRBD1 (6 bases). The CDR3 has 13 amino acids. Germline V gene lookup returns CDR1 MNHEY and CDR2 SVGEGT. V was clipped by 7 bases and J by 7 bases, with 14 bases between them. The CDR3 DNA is TGTGCCAGCAAGTCGACAGGTAGGAATGAGCAGTTCTTC. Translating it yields CASKSTGRNEQFF.

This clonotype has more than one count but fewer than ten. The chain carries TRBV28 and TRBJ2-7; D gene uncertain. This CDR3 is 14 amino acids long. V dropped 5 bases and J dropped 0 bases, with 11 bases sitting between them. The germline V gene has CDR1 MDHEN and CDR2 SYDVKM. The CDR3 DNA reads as TGTGCCAGCAGTGGGCCCGAGAGCTCCTACGAGCAGTACTTC. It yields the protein CASSGPESSYEQYF.

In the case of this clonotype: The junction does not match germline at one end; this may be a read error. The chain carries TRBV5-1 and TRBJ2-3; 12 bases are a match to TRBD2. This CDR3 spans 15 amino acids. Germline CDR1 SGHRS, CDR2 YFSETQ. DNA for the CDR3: TGCGCCAGCAGCTCACTAGCGGGGGGCACGGATACGCAGTATTTT. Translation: CASSSLAGGTDTQYF.

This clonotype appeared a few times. Written as DNA, the CDR3 is TGTGCCAGCAGTTACTCAGGATCTAGAGGAAACACCATATATTTT. Amino acid sequence: CASSYSGSRGNTIYF. The rearrangement links TRBV6-5 to TRBJ1-3; D unclear. The CDR3 is 15 amino acids. Trimming left V 0 bases short and J 4 bases short, with 10 bases between. Germline V CDR1 and CDR2: MNHEY, SVGAGI.

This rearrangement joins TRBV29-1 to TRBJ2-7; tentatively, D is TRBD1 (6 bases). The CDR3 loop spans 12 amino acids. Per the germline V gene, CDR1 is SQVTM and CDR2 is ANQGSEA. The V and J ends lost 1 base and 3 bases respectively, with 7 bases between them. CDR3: CSVEGTDYEQYF. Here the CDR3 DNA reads TGCAGCGTTGAAGGGACAGACTACGAGCAGTACTTC.

CDR3 nucleotide sequence: TGTGCCAGCAGCTATCTAGCGGGCAAAGGAGAGACCCAGTACTTC. Its translation: CASSYLAGKGETQYF. V is TRBV6-5 and J is TRBJ2-5; 8 nucleotides match TRBD2. CDR3 size: 15 residues. J lost 4 bases, V lost 6 bases, and 10 bases had no gene match. Looked up from germline, CDR1 is MNHEY and CDR2 is SVGAGI.

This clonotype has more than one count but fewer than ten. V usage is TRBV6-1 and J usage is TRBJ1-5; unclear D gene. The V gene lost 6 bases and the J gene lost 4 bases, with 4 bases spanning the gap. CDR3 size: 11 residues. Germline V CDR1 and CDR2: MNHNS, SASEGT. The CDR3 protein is CASRENQPQHF. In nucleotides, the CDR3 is TGTGCCAGCAGGGAGAATCAGCCCCAGCATTTT.

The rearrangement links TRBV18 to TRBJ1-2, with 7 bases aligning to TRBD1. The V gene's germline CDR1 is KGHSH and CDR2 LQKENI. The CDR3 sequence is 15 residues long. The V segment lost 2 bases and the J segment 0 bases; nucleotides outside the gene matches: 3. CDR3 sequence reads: CASSPDRAANYGYTF. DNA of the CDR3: TGTGCCAGCTCACCAGACAGGGCGGCTAACTATGGCTACACCTTC.

Written as DNA, the CDR3 is TGTGCCAGCAGCCCGTTGGGAGGGCTCGACGAGCAGTACTTC. It encodes CASSPLGGLDEQYF. The J gene is TRBJ2-7, the V gene TRBV6-6; TRBD2 aligns across 7 bases. Germline V gene lookup returns CDR1 MNHNY and CDR2 SVGAGI (reference sequence). J gave up 5 bases and V 6 bases, and 10 bases lay outside the gene matches. This CDR3 has 14 amino acids.

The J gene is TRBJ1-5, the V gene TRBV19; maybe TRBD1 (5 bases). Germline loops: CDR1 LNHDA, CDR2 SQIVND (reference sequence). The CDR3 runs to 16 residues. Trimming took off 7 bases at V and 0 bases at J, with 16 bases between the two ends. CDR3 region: CASKAGQPYSNQPQHF. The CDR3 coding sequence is TGTGCCAGTAAAGCGGGGCAGCCCTATAGCAATCAGCCCCAGCATTTT.

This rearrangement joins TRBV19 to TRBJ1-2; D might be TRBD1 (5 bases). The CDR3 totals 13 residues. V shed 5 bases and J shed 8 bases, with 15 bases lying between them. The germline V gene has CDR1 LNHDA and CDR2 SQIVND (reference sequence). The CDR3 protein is CASSLRDAGGYTF. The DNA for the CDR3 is TGTGCCAGTAGTCTTCGGGACGCCGGGGGCTACACCTTC.